The next 26 T cell receptor beta chains were all read from a single sample in a study of blood T cell repertoires in COVID-19. TCRdb keeps only in-frame clones here, not all; method: immunoSEQ multiplex PCR. The sample consists of roughly 290,000 clones, approximately 87% of them appearing once. Sequences were obtained from peripheral blood. The source of these receptors is a woman between 50 and 59 years old who had recovered from COVID-19.

The rearrangement joins TRBV19 to TRBJ2-7, with TRBD1 matching over 10 bases. Unmatched junction bases numbered 3, after V lost 1 base and J lost 6 bases. The CDR3 extends over 14 amino acids. Germline V CDR1 and CDR2: LNHDA, SQIVND (reference sequence). The CDR3 DNA reads TGTGCCAGTAGTATAGGGACAGGGGGTTTCGAGCAGTACTTC. Translated: CASSIGTGGFEQYF.

V is TRBV24-1 and J is TRBJ2-1; TRBD1 might be the D (8 bases). Germline-derived CDR1 and CDR2 are KGHDR and SFDVKD. Trimming removed 4 bases from V and 6 bases from J, with 18 bases in between. The CDR3 is 16 amino acids. CDR3 sequence reads: CATSDVGTGGGNEQFF. In DNA, the CDR3 is TGTGCCACCAGTGACGTCGGGACAGGCGGGGGCAATGAGCAGTTCTTC.

This clone has a handful of counts. This chain links TRBV30 with TRBJ1-5; D is unresolved. Between the trimmed V and J ends, which lost 7 bases and 4 bases, there was a span of 23 bases. The length of the CDR3 is 16 residues. In germline, CDR1 is GTSNPN, CDR2 SVGIG (reference sequence). In DNA form, the CDR3 reads TGTGCCTTCTCGGCTGGTTTCAGTTCTAGTAATCAGCCCCAGCATTTT. Translating gives CAFSAGFSSSNQPQHF.

Here the CDR3 reads CASSPGPSGGGEQYF. CDR3 DNA: TGTGCCAGCAGCCCTGGGCCGAGCGGGGGTGGCGAGCAGTACTTC. The genes are TRBV5-4 and TRBJ2-7, with TRBD2 matching over 8 bases. Trimming cost V 4 bases and J 6 bases; bases outside gene matches: 12. The CDR3 contains 15 residues. Per the germline V gene, CDR1 is SGHNT and CDR2 is YYREEE (reference sequence). The complete variable domain, with remaining parts taken from reference TRBV5-4 and TRBJ2-7, reads ETGVTQSPTHLIKTRGQQVTLRCSSQSGHNTVSWYQQALGQGPQFIFQYYREEENGRGNFPPRFSGLQFPNYSSELNVNALELDDSALYLCASSPGPSGGGEQYFGPGTRLTVT.

The chain couples TRBV27 to TRBJ2-6; no reliable D call. V shed 4 bases and J shed 2 bases, with 9 bases lying between them. Germline CDR1 reads MNHEY; CDR2 reads SMNVEV (reference sequence). This CDR3 is built from 15 residues. This CDR3 reads CASSSPHPGANVLTF. CDR3 sequence (DNA): TGTGCCAGCAGTTCCCCCCATCCTGGGGCCAACGTCCTGACTTTC.

The count of this clone is one. The rearrangement links TRBV12-3 or TRBV12-4 to TRBJ2-7, with a weak D call TRBD2 (5 bases). The CDR3 runs to 11 residues. V was cut by 6 bases and J by 7 bases, with 10 bases left in between. The CDR3 loop reads CASSRRGEQYF. The CDR3 coding sequence is TGTGCCAGCAGCCGCCGGGGAGAGCAGTACTTC.

The chain combines TRBV20-1 with TRBJ2-5; D perhaps matches TRBD2 (6 bases). V lost 7 bases to trimming and J lost 3 bases, with 6 bases between them. The CDR3 has 10 amino acids. The germline V gene encodes CDR1 DFQATT and CDR2 SNEGSKA (reference sequence). CDR3 sequence reads: CSGGEETQYF. DNA for the CDR3: TGCAGTGGCGGGGAAGAGACCCAGTACTTC.

The sample holds a few counts of this clone. J is TRBJ1-5 and V is TRBV19; TRBD1 matches at 9 bases. With V trimmed by 5 bases and J by 7 bases, 6 bases remained unmatched. This CDR3 has 14 residues. Looked up from germline, CDR1 is LNHDA and CDR2 is SQIVND (reference sequence). CDR3 residues: CASSPRTGVQPQHF. DNA of the CDR3: TGTGCCAGTAGTCCCAGGACAGGGGTACAGCCCCAGCATTTT.

This chain joins TRBV28 and TRBJ1-2; no firm D call. The germline V and J ends were trimmed by 7 bases and 2 bases, with 8 bases remaining between them. The germline gives CDR1 MDHEN, CDR2 SYDVKM. This CDR3 is built from 12 residues. CDR3 sequence reads: CASKAGNYGYTF. As DNA, the CDR3 is TGTGCCAGCAAAGCGGGGAACTATGGCTACACCTTC.

The V gene is TRBV7-9, the J gene TRBJ1-3; D unclear. Trimming stripped 1 base from V and 4 bases from J, with 14 bases between. This CDR3 has 16 amino acids. Germline lookup yields CDR1 SEHNR and CDR2 FQNEAQ (reference sequence). Here the CDR3 reads CASSLDGGTPGNTIYF. The CDR3, as DNA: TGTGCCAGCAGCTTAGACGGCGGCACCCCGGGAAACACCATATATTTT. The whole variable domain, filled in from reference TRBV7-9 and TRBJ1-3, reads DTGVSQNPRHKITKRGQNVTFRCDPISEHNRLYWYRQTLGQGPEFLTYFQNEAQLEKSRLLSDRFSAERPKGSFSTLEIQRTEQGDSAMYLCASSLDGGTPGNTIYFGEGSWLTVV.

The chain uses TRBV7-8 and TRBJ1-4; 7 nucleotides line up with TRBD1. The V segment lost 5 bases and the J segment 5 bases; nucleotides outside the gene matches: 8. The V gene's germline CDR1 is SGHVS and CDR2 FQNEAQ. The CDR3 sequence is 15 residues long. CDR3 amino acids: CASSPGDRGNEKLFF. Here the CDR3 DNA reads TGTGCCAGCAGCCCCGGGGACAGAGGAAATGAAAAACTGTTTTTT.

CDR3 protein: CASSDSGGHQSSGNTIYF. CDR3 nucleotides: TGTGCCAGCAGTGACTCAGGGGGACATCAGAGCTCTGGAAACACCATATATTTT. The V and J genes are TRBV6-4 and TRBJ1-3; perhaps TRBD1 as D (6 bases). The length of the CDR3 is 18 residues. Germline lookup yields CDR1 MRHNA and CDR2 SNTAGT. Trimming removed 0 bases from V and 0 bases from J, with 15 bases in between.

This chain links TRBV30 with TRBJ2-7; 7 nucleotides match TRBD1. The V gene's germline CDR1 is GTSNPN and CDR2 SVGIG (reference sequence). V was pared by 3 bases and J by 0 bases, with 8 bases of the junction left unmatched. CDR3 length: 15 residues. The CDR3 bases are TGTGCCTGGAGAGTACCCGGGACAGCCTCCTACGAGCAGTACTTC. Protein product: CAWRVPGTASYEQYF.

V and J are TRBV6-6 and TRBJ1-5; D not certain. The CDR3 contains 14 residues. V lost 7 bases and J 0 bases, leaving 10 bases between the germline ends. Germline CDR1 MNHNY, CDR2 SVGAGI (reference sequence). As DNA, the CDR3 is TGTGCCAGCACGAGTACGTATAGCAATCAGCCCCAGCATTTT. This encodes CASTSTYSNQPQHF.

The chain links TRBV19 to TRBJ1-5; unclear D gene. The V end was cut by 4 bases, the J end by 2 bases, with 15 bases between. From germline, CDR1 is LNHDA and CDR2 SQIVND (reference sequence). The CDR3 loop spans 16 amino acids. The CDR3 region has the DNA TGTGCCAGTAGTAGCCCCCCGGGGAGACGCAATCAGCCCCAGCATTTT. As protein: CASSSPPGRRNQPQHF. The whole variable domain, filled in from reference TRBV19 and TRBJ1-5, reads DGGITQSPKYLFRKEGQNVTLSCEQNLNHDAMYWYRQDPGQGLRLIYYSQIVNDFQKGDIAEGYSVSREKKESFPLTVTSAQKNPTAFYLCASSSPPGRRNQPQHFGDGTRLSIL.

V is TRBV18 and J is TRBJ1-4, with 10 nucleotides matching TRBD1. Trimming cost V 3 bases and J 8 bases; bases outside gene matches: 3. CDR3 length equals 14 residues. Germline values: CDR1 KGHSH, CDR2 LQKENI. The CDR3 loop is CASSPDRGGEKLFF. In DNA form, the CDR3 reads TGTGCCAGCTCACCGGACAGGGGGGGCGAAAAACTGTTTTTT.

The chain combines TRBV7-9 with TRBJ1-6, with D unresolved. This CDR3 spans 14 amino acids. Trimming pared 3 bases from V and 2 bases from J, leaving 5 bases between. CDR1 and CDR2 from the germline V gene are SEHNR and FQNEAQ (reference sequence). Written as DNA, the CDR3 is TGTGCCAGCAGCTTTGACACCTATAATTCACCCCTCCACTTT. It specifies CASSFDTYNSPLHF.

V gene TRBV18 combines with J gene TRBJ2-6; TRBD1 matches 8 bases. Germline V gives CDR1 KGHSH, CDR2 LQKENI. V gave up 4 bases and J gave up 1 base; unmatched junction bases: 21. The CDR3 extends over 22 amino acids. The CDR3 region is CASSLDRGRTRGGGSGANVLTF. DNA of the CDR3: TGTGCCAGCTCACTCGACAGGGGTCGGACGAGAGGAGGCGGGTCTGGGGCCAACGTCCTGACTTTC.

The chain combines TRBV18 with TRBJ1-6; 9 bases are shared with TRBD1. Per the germline V gene, CDR1 is KGHSH and CDR2 is LQKENI. Trimming cost V 3 bases and J 2 bases; bases outside gene matches: 11. This CDR3 region has 19 residues. CDR3 residues: CASSPHPPGQGAYNSPLHF. For the CDR3, the DNA is TGTGCCAGCTCACCCCACCCGCCGGGACAGGGTGCCTATAATTCACCCCTCCACTTT.

This clone was seen only once. The chain has TRBV30 and TRBJ1-1, with D uncertain. Germline values: CDR1 GTSNPN, CDR2 SVGIG (reference sequence). There are 15 residues in the CDR3. Trimming shortened V by 3 bases and J by 3 bases, and 17 bases separated the two germline ends. In DNA, the CDR3 is TGTGCCTGGAGACCCGGGGAGGGTAGGCACACTGAAGCTTTCTTT. Protein: CAWRPGEGRHTEAFF.

The chain uses TRBV27 and TRBJ1-1; TRBD1 matches 9 bases. Looked up from germline, CDR1 is MNHEY and CDR2 is SMNVEV (reference sequence). The CDR3 is 15 amino acids. J gave up 4 bases and V 3 bases, and 6 bases lay outside the gene matches. The CDR3 protein is CASSLGQGGSTEAFF. CDR3 DNA: TGTGCCAGCAGTTTGGGACAGGGAGGAAGCACTGAAGCTTTCTTT.

The chain recombines TRBV30 with TRBJ1-5; a possible D gene is TRBD1 (6 bases). The V end lost 2 bases, the J end lost 7 bases, and 15 bases lay between the germline ends. Looked up from germline, CDR1 is GTSNPN and CDR2 is SVGIG (reference sequence). This CDR3 contains 14 residues. CDR3 loop: CAWSLGTQEQPQHF. The CDR3 DNA is TGTGCCTGGAGTCTTGGGACACAGGAGCAGCCCCAGCATTTT.

The chain combines TRBV5-1 with TRBJ1-4; the D gene is possibly TRBD1 (6 bases). This CDR3 comprises 13 residues. The V end was cut by 3 bases, the J end by 14 bases, with 17 bases between. CDR1 SGHRS and CDR2 YFSETQ come from the germline V gene. The DNA for the CDR3 is TGCGCCAGCAGCTCCTCAGGGGATATGGGGCTGTTTTTT. Translated: CASSSSGDMGLFF.

The rearrangement links TRBV5-6 to TRBJ2-7; 13 bases align to TRBD2. Germline trimming cut 4 bases from V and 6 bases from J; bases unmatched to any gene: 10. Per germline, CDR1 SGHDT and CDR2 YYEEEE. This CDR3 comprises 16 residues. CDR3 residues: CASSPAGLAGEAEQYF. The DNA for the CDR3 is TGTGCCAGCAGCCCCGCAGGACTAGCGGGAGAGGCCGAGCAGTACTTC.

The chain links TRBV12-3 or TRBV12-4 to TRBJ2-3, with D tentatively TRBD2 (6 bases). Trimming removed 8 bases at V and 8 bases at J, with 17 bases between. This CDR3 has 13 residues. The CDR3 coding sequence is TGTGCCAGCTCCCTCCTAGGAGGGTCTACGCAGTATTTT. Encoded protein: CASSLLGGSTQYF.

The V and J genes are TRBV18 and TRBJ2-3, with 9 bases identical to TRBD2. The CDR3 is 16 amino acids. CDR1 and CDR2 (germline): KGHSH, LQKENI. V was clipped by 3 bases and J by 3 bases; unmatched bases: 7. CDR3 protein: CASSPLSGLATDTQYF. CDR3 in DNA: TGTGCCAGCTCACCCCTTTCAGGACTAGCGACAGATACGCAGTATTTT.